In this sample, the clone carrying this T cell receptor (beta chain) turned up a few times. Combining a sample-barcoded 5' primer with a J-beta primer mix, a second PCR ran for roughly 6 to 12 cycles. TCRdb used MiXCR to reprocess the 5' RACE reads, holding one entry per CDR3 protein. This sample has about 1.7 million distinct CDR3 sequences, with roughly 27% found just once. This sample stems from a study of blood T cells in healthy people across ages. Germline V gives CDR1 SGHAT, CDR2 FQNNGV. Trimming removed 6 bases from V and 4 bases from J, with 14 bases in between. This CDR3 comprises 14 residues.

The TCR was taken from a young woman in good health. The sequenced sample consisted of blood. V usage is TRBV11-2 and J usage is TRBJ2-3; D is uncertain. The CDR3 DNA follows: TGTGCCAGCAGTGGACCTACTAAGGCAGATACGCAGTATTTT. As protein: CASSGPTKADTQYF.